This section outlines one T cell receptor beta chain sequence together with its context. Its antigen is unknown. The sample is drawn from a study of T cell repertoires in cytomegalovirus infection. Study details: It was the public TCR beta signatures that indicated both CMV infection and matching HLA type.

TCRdb ran MiXCR on the reads and lists one entry per CDR3 protein. The sample contains some 500,000 distinct CDR3 sequences, roughly 43% of which appear only once. Trimming pared 3 bases from V and 0 bases from J, leaving 12 bases between. Germline-derived CDR1 and CDR2 are SGHTA and FQGNSA. The CDR3 is 15 residues long. The sequences come from cultured PBMCs, collected from culture after CMV antigen stimulation. This chain connects TRBV7-2 to TRBJ2-7; the D gene could be TRBD1 or TRBD2 (6 bases each). This receptor was taken from a human donor in good health (CMV status not recorded). Some clones in this sample may be carry-over from other donors' samples. The CDR3 nucleotides read TGTGCCAGCAGCTTCGGGGGCTATTCCTCCTACGAGCAGTACTTC. Translation gives CASSFGGYSSYEQYF.